This T cell receptor beta chain is drawn from a study of blood T cell repertoires in COVID-19. Sequencing was performed with immunoSEQ multiplex PCR; in TCRdb, only in-frame clones are kept and a portion is missing. The repertoire holds 100,000 to 150,000 clones, with around 83% as singletons. This CDR3 region has 13 residues. Germline CDR1 and CDR2: SGHKS and YYEKEE (reference sequence). V lost 2 bases and J lost 9, with 12 bases in between. The gene calls are TRBV5-5 and TRBJ2-1; D remains ambiguous. The source is a man in his forties with active or convalescent COVID-19. Material: peripheral blood. The CDR3 spells CASSFLLRSEQFF. In nucleotides, the CDR3 is TGTGCCAGCAGCTTTTTATTGCGGAGTGAGCAGTTCTTC.